This paragraph covers one T cell receptor beta chain sequence. Its specificity is unknown. The assay was immunoSEQ multiplex PCR, and TCRdb's table has in-frame clones only and misses some. Altogether 75,000 to 95,000 clones are present, 70% to 90% being singletons, with the ten largest covering about 9.1%. Blood draws occurred at baseline, cycle 4 day 1, and cycle 7 day 1. Per the germline V gene, CDR1 is MNHNS and CDR2 is SASEGT. With 2 bases removed from V and 0 bases from J, the gap between germline ends came to 7 bases. This CDR3 region has 15 residues. The data derive from a study of OX40 agonist ivuxolimab in advanced cancers. Across the study: Therapy given before enrollment (anti-PD-1, anti-PD-L1 or anti-CTLA-4) was allowed, and under 45% had some.

Study findings and constraints: No determination was made of the antigen specificity of the expanded peripheral T cells. On average, CD8+ T cells showed a greater number of expanded clones than CD4+.

The sequenced sample was CD4+ or CD8+ T cells sorted from blood, obtained in a trial of the OX40 agonist ivuxolimab. The TCR was taken from an adult with an advanced solid tumor such as melanoma, head and neck, liver or kidney cancer. The V and J genes are TRBV6-1 and TRBJ2-2; unclear D gene. In DNA form, the CDR3 reads TGTGCCAGCAGTGAAAGCTGGGCGAACACCGGGGAGCTGTTTTTT. As protein: CASSESWANTGELFF.